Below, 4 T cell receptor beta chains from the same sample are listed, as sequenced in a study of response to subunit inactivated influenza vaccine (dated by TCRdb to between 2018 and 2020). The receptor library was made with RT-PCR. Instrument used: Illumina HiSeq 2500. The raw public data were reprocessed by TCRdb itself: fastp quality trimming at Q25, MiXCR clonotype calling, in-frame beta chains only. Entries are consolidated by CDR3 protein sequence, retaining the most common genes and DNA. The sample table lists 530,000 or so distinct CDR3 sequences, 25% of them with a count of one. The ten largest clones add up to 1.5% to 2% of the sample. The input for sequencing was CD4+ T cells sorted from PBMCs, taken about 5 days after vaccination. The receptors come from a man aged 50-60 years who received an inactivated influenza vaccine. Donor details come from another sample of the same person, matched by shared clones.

CDR3 DNA sequence: TGTGCCAGCACCCGGCCCGGGAGTAATGAGCAGTTCTTC. It translates to CASTRPGSNEQFF. V and J are TRBV6-1 and TRBJ2-1, with TRBD2 as a possible D gene (6 bases). V lost 7 bases, J lost 7 bases, and 14 bases lay in between. The CDR3 has 13 residues. The germline V gene has CDR1 MNHNS and CDR2 SASEGT.

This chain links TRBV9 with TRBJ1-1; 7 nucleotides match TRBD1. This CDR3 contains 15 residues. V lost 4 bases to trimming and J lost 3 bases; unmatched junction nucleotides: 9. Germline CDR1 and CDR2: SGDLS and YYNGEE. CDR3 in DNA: TGTGCCAGCAGCCCGAAGGGGGCTGGGGACACTGAAGCTTTCTTT. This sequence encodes CASSPKGAGDTEAFF.

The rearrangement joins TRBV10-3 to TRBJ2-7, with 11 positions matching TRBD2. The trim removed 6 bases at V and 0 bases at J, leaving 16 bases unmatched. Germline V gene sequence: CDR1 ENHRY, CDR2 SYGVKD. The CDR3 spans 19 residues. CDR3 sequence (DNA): TGTGCCATCAGCGATTTGAGGCTAGCGGGGGGTCTAAGCTCCTACGAGCAGTACTTC. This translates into CAISDLRLAGGLSSYEQYF.

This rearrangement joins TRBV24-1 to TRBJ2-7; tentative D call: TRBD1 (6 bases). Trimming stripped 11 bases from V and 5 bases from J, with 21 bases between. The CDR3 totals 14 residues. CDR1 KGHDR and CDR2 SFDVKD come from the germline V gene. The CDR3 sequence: CAIRNRVNLDEQYF. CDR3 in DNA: TGTGCCATCCGAAACAGGGTAAATCTGGACGAGCAGTACTTC.